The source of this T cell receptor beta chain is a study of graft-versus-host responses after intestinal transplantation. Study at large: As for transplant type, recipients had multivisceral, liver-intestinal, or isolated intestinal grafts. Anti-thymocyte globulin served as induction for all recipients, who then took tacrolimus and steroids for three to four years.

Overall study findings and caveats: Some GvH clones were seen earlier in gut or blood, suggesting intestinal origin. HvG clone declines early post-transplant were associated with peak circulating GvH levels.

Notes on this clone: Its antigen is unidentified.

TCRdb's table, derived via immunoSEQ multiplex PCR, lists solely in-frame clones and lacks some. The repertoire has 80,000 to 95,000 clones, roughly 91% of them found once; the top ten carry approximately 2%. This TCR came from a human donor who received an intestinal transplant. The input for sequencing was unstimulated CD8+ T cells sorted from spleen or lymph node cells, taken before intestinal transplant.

The CDR3 here is CASSLWGHPWYNEQFF. The DNA of the CDR3 is TGTGCCAGCAGCTTATGGGGGCACCCCTGGTACAATGAGCAGTTCTTC. This chain connects TRBV11-2 to TRBJ2-1, with TRBD1 as a possible D gene (6 bases). Germline CDR1 SGHAT, CDR2 FQNNGV. The CDR3 has 16 amino acids. The V end lost 2 bases, the J end lost 4 bases, and 15 bases lay between the germline ends.